The 17 T cell receptor beta chains listed next were all sequenced from one sample in a study of T cell repertoires in cytomegalovirus infection. One entry per CDR3 protein, called by TCRdb with MiXCR from the reads. In the table there are 480,000 or so distinct CDR3 sequences, around 10% of which are singletons. The source material was PBMCs. The source is a human donor in good health (CMV status not recorded). Some clones in this sample may be carry-over from other donors' samples.

This clonotype appeared a few times. The rearrangement uses TRBV2 and TRBJ2-5; TRBD1 agrees at 7 bases. CDR1 is SNHLY, CDR2 FYNNEI, per germline. V was clipped by 4 bases and J by 2 bases; unmatched bases: 4. The CDR3 covers 14 residues. CDR3 bases: TGTGCCAGCAGTGGCCACAGGGGTCAAGAGACCCAGTACTTC. Translation: CASSGHRGQETQYF.

This clonotype was picked up one time. The chain uses TRBV6-6 and TRBJ2-7; TRBD2 matches at 9 bases. The V segment lost 3 bases and the J segment 7 bases; nucleotides outside the gene matches: 7. CDR1 and CDR2 from the germline V gene are MNHNY and SVGAGI (reference sequence). The CDR3 runs to 14 residues. The CDR3 reads CASSYISGSSEQYF. Written as DNA, the CDR3 is TGTGCCAGCAGTTATATTAGCGGGAGTAGTGAGCAGTACTTC.

The chain couples TRBV12-3 or TRBV12-4 to TRBJ2-1; 10 nucleotides match TRBD2. The CDR3 extends over 18 amino acids. Trimming took 5 bases from V and 5 from J; bases not matched to a gene: 15. The CDR3 here is CASSPEREGGLKNNEQFF. The CDR3 bases are TGTGCCAGCAGTCCTGAGCGGGAGGGGGGCTTGAAAAACAATGAGCAGTTCTTC.

This clonotype showed up many times. This chain uses TRBV7-7 with TRBJ2-1; D possibly uses TRBD1 or TRBD2 (5 bases each). The ends were cut back, 3 bases at V and 6 bases at J, with 9 bases in the middle. The CDR3 runs 13 residues. Germline-derived CDR1 and CDR2 are SSHAT and FNYEAQ (reference sequence). The CDR3: CASSLGPTNEQFF. The DNA for the CDR3 is TGTGCCAGCAGCTTGGGACCCACCAATGAGCAGTTCTTC.

This clonotype was detected ten times or more. The CDR3 here is CASSQIKIYNEQFF. CDR3 DNA sequence: TGTGCCAGCAGCCAAATCAAGATCTACAATGAGCAGTTCTTC. The chain is built from TRBV7-9 and TRBJ2-1; no clear D. CDR1 and CDR2 (germline): SEHNR, FQNEAQ (reference sequence). Trimming took off 5 bases at V and 3 bases at J, with 11 bases between the two ends. The CDR3 consists of 14 residues.

This clonotype has a count of ten or more. The rearrangement joins TRBV28 to TRBJ2-5; tentatively, D is TRBD1 (5 bases). Germline CDR1 and CDR2: MDHEN and SYDVKM. V shed 4 bases and J shed 5 bases, with 8 bases lying between them. The CDR3 has 12 residues. For the CDR3, the DNA is TGTGCCAGCAGTTCAGGGCGGGAGACCCAGTACTTC. Translating it yields CASSSGRETQYF.

A few counts support this clonotype. The rearrangement joins TRBV9 to TRBJ2-1; tentatively, D is TRBD2 (5 bases). The CDR3 is 15 amino acids. Per germline, CDR1 SGDLS and CDR2 YYNGEE. V was pared by 4 bases and J by 0 bases, with 11 bases between. CDR3: CASSPRDNSYNEQFF. CDR3 coding DNA: TGTGCCAGCAGCCCACGGGATAACTCCTACAATGAGCAGTTCTTC.

The gene calls are TRBV6-5 and TRBJ2-7; D ambiguous. V lost 0 bases to trimming and J lost 3 bases, with 6 bases between them. The CDR3 totals 13 residues. Per germline, CDR1 MNHEY and CDR2 SVGAGI. Here the CDR3 reads CASSYSVGYEQYF. The CDR3, as DNA: TGTGCCAGCAGTTACTCGGTAGGCTACGAGCAGTACTTC.

This clonotype was seen a handful of times. The V gene is TRBV7-8, the J gene TRBJ1-2; 11 nucleotides agree with TRBD1. Per germline, CDR1 SGHVS and CDR2 FQNEAQ. This CDR3 is built from 18 residues. The ends lost 4 bases at V and 3 bases at J; junction bases unmatched: 13. Written as DNA, the CDR3 is TGTGCCAGCAGCTCACTAGCCGGGGACAGGGGGTATCACTATGGCTACACCTTC. It specifies CASSSLAGDRGYHYGYTF. Supplemented by reference TRBV7-8 and TRBJ1-2, the full variable domain reads GAGVSQSPRYKVAKRGQDVALRCDPISGHVSLFWYQQALGQGPEFLTYFQNEAQLDKSGLPSDRFFAERPEGSVSTLKIQRTQQEDSAVYLCASSSLAGDRGYHYGYTFGSGTRLTVV.

This clonotype was seen ten or more times. This chain uses TRBV12-3 or TRBV12-4 with TRBJ1-1, with D unclear. The CDR3 is 13 amino acids. Trimming shortened V by 7 bases and J by 5 bases, and 14 bases separated the two germline ends. The CDR3 sequence is CASTLDHATEAFF. The CDR3 coding sequence is TGTGCCAGCACCCTAGACCACGCAACTGAAGCTTTCTTT.

In this sample, this clonotype turned up a few times. The chain combines TRBV15 with TRBJ2-1, with D possibly matching TRBD1 (6 bases). V shed 3 bases and J shed 0 bases, with 15 bases lying between them. From germline, CDR1 is LNHNV and CDR2 YYDKDF (reference sequence). The CDR3 extends over 17 amino acids. This CDR3 is CATSSHEEDSSYNEQFF. The CDR3 nucleotides are TGTGCCACCAGCAGCCACGAAGAGGACAGCTCCTACAATGAGCAGTTCTTC. The full variable domain, completed using reference TRBV15 and TRBJ2-1, is DAMVIQNPRYQVTQFGKPVTLSCSQTLNHNVMYWYQQKSSQAPKLLFHYYDKDFNNEADTPDNFQSRRPNTSFCFLDIRSPGLGDTAMYLCATSSHEEDSSYNEQFFGPGTRLTVL.

This clonotype was seen more than once but under ten times. The chain carries TRBV11-2 and TRBJ2-5; 8 bases are a match to TRBD2. Germline V CDR1 and CDR2: SGHAT, FQNNGV. The V and J ends lost 5 bases and 0 bases, in that order; junction bases with no gene match: 8. The CDR3 contains 16 residues. CDR3 loop: CASSRGPAGDQETQYF. In nucleotides, the CDR3 is TGTGCCAGCAGCCGTGGGCCAGCGGGGGACCAAGAGACCCAGTACTTC. Looking up the rest from reference TRBV11-2 and TRBJ2-5 gives the full variable domain: EAGVAQSPRYKIIEKRQSVAFWCNPISGHATLYWYQQILGQGPKLLIQFQNNGVVDDSQLPKDRFSAERLKGVDSTLKIQPAKLEDSAVYLCASSRGPAGDQETQYFGPGTRLLVL.

This clonotype was counted many times. The rearrangement uses TRBV7-2 and TRBJ2-7; TRBD2 agrees at 12 bases. CDR1 and CDR2 from the germline V gene are SGHTA and FQGNSA. The junction had 7 bases not matched to a gene; V was cut back by 5 bases and J by 2 bases. This CDR3 region has 16 residues. CDR3 residues: CASSLASGGGPYEQYF. DNA of the CDR3: TGTGCCAGCAGCCTGGCTAGCGGGGGGGGCCCCTACGAGCAGTACTTC.

The V and J genes are TRBV20-1 and TRBJ2-3, with 8 bases aligning to TRBD2. V was pared by 2 bases and J by 1 base, with 5 bases of the junction left unmatched. Germline CDR1 and CDR2: DFQATT and SNEGSKA (reference sequence). This CDR3 spans 15 amino acids. CDR3 bases: TGCAGTGCTAGAAAGGCTAGCGGGCGCACAGATACGCAGTATTTT. Translated, it gives CSARKASGRTDTQYF.

This clonotype was seen repeatedly, ten times or more. The chain employs TRBV28 and TRBJ1-4, with D hard to call. This CDR3 region has 14 residues. The V end lost 6 bases, the J end lost 5 bases, and 13 bases lay between the germline ends. In germline, CDR1 is MDHEN, CDR2 SYDVKM. CDR3 nucleotides: TGTGCCAGCAGAGGGAACTTGTTAAATGAAAAACTGTTTTTT. It is translated as CASRGNLLNEKLFF. Full variable domain (outside the CDR3, taken from reference TRBV28 and TRBJ1-4): DVKVTQSSRYLVKRTGEKVFLECVQDMDHENMFWYRQDPGLGLRLIYFSYDVKMKEKGDIPEGYSVSREKKERFSLILESASTNQTSMYLCASRGNLLNEKLFFGSGTQLSVL.

This clonotype was recorded at least ten times. This chain connects TRBV6-6 to TRBJ2-5; D is possibly TRBD1 or TRBD2 (5 bases each). This CDR3 comprises 17 residues. Per the germline V gene, CDR1 is MNHNY and CDR2 is SVGAGI (reference sequence). V gave up 4 bases and J gave up 4 bases, with 22 bases separating them. CDR3 DNA: TGTGCCAGCAGTTTCACCTCGGGACCCTTCAGGGCAGAGACCCAGTACTTC. Translating gives CASSFTSGPFRAETQYF.

This clonotype came up many times. This sequence joins TRBV11-2 and TRBJ2-1; TRBD1 aligns across 8 bases. The J segment lost 8 bases and the V segment lost 5 bases, leaving 11 bases of the junction unmatched. The germline V gene has CDR1 SGHAT and CDR2 FQNNGV. The CDR3 runs to 15 residues. CDR3 amino acids: CASSLLYGQGDEQFF. CDR3 DNA sequence: TGTGCCAGCAGCCTCCTCTACGGACAGGGCGATGAGCAGTTCTTC.